This T cell receptor beta chain was captured in a study of T cell repertoires in cytomegalovirus infection. Study-wide context: CMV infection and matching HLA type were both indicated by public TCR beta signatures. General observations from the study: It was HLA-C-restricted CMV-specific TCR beta clonotypes that dominated the response ex vivo.

This clonotype appeared many times. Antigen specificity is unknown. Each CDR3 protein is one row after TCRdb ran MiXCR on the reads. Of about 450,000 distinct CDR3 sequences in the sample, 25% to 40% were seen once. The CDR3 loop spans 16 amino acids. Trimming shortened V by 1 base and J by 4 bases, and 16 bases separated the two germline ends. Germline lookup yields CDR1 SGHVS and CDR2 FQNEAQ. Sequencing was done on a sample of PBMCs. This clonotype originated in a human donor in good health (CMV status not recorded). Some clones in this sample may be carry-over from other donors' samples. V and J are TRBV7-8 and TRBJ2-5; D might be TRBD2 (6 bases). The chain's CDR3 is CASSLGARDAGETQYF. As DNA, the CDR3 is TGTGCCAGCAGCTTAGGGGCGCGGGATGCGGGAGAGACCCAGTACTTC.